Below are 25 T cell receptor beta chains sequenced from a single sample in a study of control samples from healthy donors and cancer patients. Clones were sequenced by immunoSEQ multiplex PCR, and TCRdb holds only the in-frame ones, with some missing. The sample records some 140,000 clones, around 94% being singletons. The sequencing sample was made of PBMCs. The receptor source for this set is a man aged 60-69 years with colorectal cancer.

The rearrangement joins TRBV6-2 or TRBV6-3 to TRBJ1-1; no reliable D call. Trimming stripped 4 bases from V and 6 bases from J, with 12 bases between. The CDR3 is 13 amino acids. Germline CDR1 reads MNHEY; CDR2 reads SVGEGT. CDR3: CASSFSGLAEAFF. CDR3 nucleotides: TGTGCCAGCAGTTTCTCGGGTTTAGCTGAAGCTTTCTTT.

The rearrangement joins TRBV6-5 to TRBJ2-5; 14 nucleotides agree with TRBD2. From germline, CDR1 is MNHEY and CDR2 SVGAGI. V lost 6 bases, J lost 4 bases, and 4 bases stayed unmatched. This CDR3 has 15 residues. Written as DNA, the CDR3 is TGTGCCAGCAGGCGGGGACTAGCGGGGGTAGAGACCCAGTACTTC. Translating it yields CASRRGLAGVETQYF.

The chain uses TRBV29-1 and TRBJ1-1; D may be TRBD1 (5 bases). V shed 7 bases and J shed 3 bases, with 15 bases lying between them. The CDR3 is made up of 13 amino acids. Per the germline V gene, CDR1 is SQVTM and CDR2 is ANQGSEA. The CDR3 reads CSAARGEDTEAFF. The CDR3 bases are TGCAGCGCAGCGCGAGGGGAGGACACTGAAGCTTTCTTT.

The chain joins TRBV6-5 to TRBJ2-7, with D perhaps matching TRBD1 or TRBD2 (6 bases each). Germline CDR1 MNHEY, CDR2 SVGAGI. Between the trimmed V and J ends, which lost 0 bases and 4 bases, there was a span of 13 bases. The CDR3 totals 15 residues. CDR3 sequence: CASSYSGGGLYEQYF. In DNA, the CDR3 is TGTGCCAGCAGTTACTCGGGGGGCGGACTATACGAGCAGTACTTC.

V gene TRBV7-2 combines with J gene TRBJ1-2; 7 positions agree with TRBD1. The CDR3 sequence is 14 residues long. Trimming at V came to 1 base and at J to 5 bases, leaving 4 bases not matched to a gene. Per germline, CDR1 SGHTA and CDR2 FQGNSA. CDR3 sequence: CASSLDRGGYGYTF. As DNA, the CDR3 is TGTGCCAGCAGCTTAGACAGGGGCGGTTATGGCTACACCTTC. The variable domain in full, completed from reference TRBV7-2 and TRBJ1-2, reads GAGVSQSPSNKVTEKGKDVELRCDPISGHTALYWYRQSLGQGLEFLIYFQGNSAPDKSGLPSDRFSAERTGGSVSTLTIQRTQQEDSAVYLCASSLDRGGYGYTFGSGTRLTVV.

The genes are TRBV6-1 and TRBJ2-5; 7 bases are shared with TRBD1. The CDR3 covers 16 residues. Trimming removed 3 bases from V and 0 bases from J; junction bases left unmatched: 7. The germline V gene encodes CDR1 MNHNS and CDR2 SASEGT. The CDR3 protein is CASSEFPTGDQETQYF. The CDR3 bases are TGTGCCAGCAGTGAGTTTCCTACAGGGGACCAAGAGACCCAGTACTTC.

The rearrangement uses TRBV19 and TRBJ2-7, with 8 bases lining up with TRBD1. Germline lookup yields CDR1 LNHDA and CDR2 SQIVND (reference sequence). The CDR3 loop spans 14 amino acids. Trimming at V came to 4 bases and at J to 6 bases, leaving 8 bases not matched to a gene. The CDR3: CASSTVPDRGEQYF. CDR3 DNA sequence: TGTGCCAGTAGTACAGTCCCCGACAGGGGCGAGCAGTACTTC.

The chain couples TRBV7-2 to TRBJ1-1; no clear D gene. Trimming pared 1 base from V and 0 bases from J, leaving 6 bases between. This CDR3 comprises 14 residues. The germline V gene has CDR1 SGHTA and CDR2 FQGNSA. The CDR3 reads CASSLDGLNTEAFF. DNA of the CDR3: TGTGCCAGCAGCTTAGACGGCCTGAACACTGAAGCTTTCTTT. The full variable domain, with the rest looked up from reference TRBV7-2 and TRBJ1-1, is GAGVSQSPSNKVTEKGKDVELRCDPISGHTALYWYRQSLGQGLEFLIYFQGNSAPDKSGLPSDRFSAERTGGSVSTLTIQRTQQEDSAVYLCASSLDGLNTEAFFGQGTRLTVV.

J is TRBJ2-2 and V is TRBV29-1, with a weak D call TRBD1 (7 bases). This CDR3 contains 14 residues. Per germline, CDR1 SQVTM and CDR2 ANQGSEA. V lost 7 bases, J lost 1 base, and 13 bases lay in between. CDR3 coding DNA: TGCAGCGCCGGGGGACAGTTGAACACCGGGGAGCTGTTTTTT. Translation gives CSAGGQLNTGELFF.

The chain combines TRBV6-2 or TRBV6-3 with TRBJ2-3; no clear D gene. Between the trimmed V and J ends, which lost 0 bases and 7 bases, there was a span of 8 bases. Germline V lookup: CDR1 MNHEY, CDR2 SVGEGT. The CDR3 loop spans 13 amino acids. The CDR3 is CASSYSRGNTQYF. The CDR3 DNA reads TGTGCCAGCAGTTACTCTCGAGGCAATACGCAGTATTTT.

The CDR3 nucleotides read TGCGCCAGCAGCGCCGCAAGCGGGGGGTTTAGGGTCCAAGAGACCCAGTACTTC. It encodes CASSAASGGFRVQETQYF. The chain links TRBV4-1 to TRBJ2-5; 9 nucleotides agree with TRBD2. The CDR3 has 18 amino acids. Trimming cost V 5 bases and J 1 base; bases outside gene matches: 14. The germline CDR1 and CDR2 sequences are MGHRA and YSYEKL.

The chain employs TRBV29-1 and TRBJ2-6; D possibly corresponds to TRBD2 (5 bases). The CDR3 is 16 amino acids. CDR1 SQVTM and CDR2 ANQGSEA come from the germline V gene. With 4 bases removed from V and 0 bases from J, the gap between germline ends came to 13 bases. The CDR3 reads CSVAGSRSSGANVLTF. The DNA for the CDR3 is TGCAGCGTTGCGGGATCTAGAAGCTCTGGGGCCAACGTCCTGACTTTC.

The chain couples TRBV3-1 (or the pseudogene TRBV3-2) to TRBJ1-2; unclear D gene. Germline CDR1 reads LGHDT; CDR2 reads YNNKEL (reference sequence). The CDR3 extends over 13 amino acids. V gave up 1 base and J gave up 6 bases, with 9 bases separating them. The DNA for the CDR3 is TGTGCCAGCAGCCAAGTCAGAGATGATGGCTACACCTTC. It is translated as CASSQVRDDGYTF.

Only one count was recorded for this clone. V usage is TRBV6-5 and J usage is TRBJ1-6; D is undetermined. Germline loops: CDR1 MNHEY, CDR2 SVGAGI. The CDR3 totals 12 residues. Trimming shortened V by 0 bases and J by 14 bases, and 8 bases separated the two germline ends. The CDR3 sequence: CASSYSRGTLHF. As DNA, the CDR3 is TGTGCCAGCAGTTACTCCCGTGGCACCCTCCACTTT.

The gene calls are TRBV28 and TRBJ1-3; weak D call: TRBD1 (6 bases). Deletions cut 3 bases from V and 4 bases from J, with 13 bases between. Germline CDR1 reads MDHEN; CDR2 reads SYDVKM. CDR3 length: 15 residues. CDR3 in DNA: TGTGCCAGCAGTTTGGGGGGGGGCGCCGGAAACACCATATATTTT. It translates to CASSLGGGAGNTIYF. Together with reference TRBV28 and TRBJ1-3, the CDR3 gives the full variable domain: DVKVTQSSRYLVKRTGEKVFLECVQDMDHENMFWYRQDPGLGLRLIYFSYDVKMKEKGDIPEGYSVSREKKERFSLILESASTNQTSMYLCASSLGGGAGNTIYFGEGSWLTVV.

This CDR3 reads CASSLGGTTSGYTF. CDR3 sequence (DNA): TGTGCCAGCAGCTTAGGTGGGACAACTAGCGGCTACACCTTC. This chain links TRBV11-2 with TRBJ1-2; possibly TRBD1 for D (6 bases). Germline assignment: CDR1 SGHAT and CDR2 FQNNGV. V was clipped by 1 base and J by 8 bases, with 14 bases between them. This CDR3 spans 14 amino acids. The full variable domain, with the rest looked up from reference TRBV11-2 and TRBJ1-2, is EAGVAQSPRYKIIEKRQSVAFWCNPISGHATLYWYQQILGQGPKLLIQFQNNGVVDDSQLPKDRFSAERLKGVDSTLKIQPAKLEDSAVYLCASSLGGTTSGYTFGSGTRLTVV.

The chain carries TRBV11-2 and TRBJ2-3; 9 nucleotides align to TRBD2. Germline V gene lookup returns CDR1 SGHAT and CDR2 FQNNGV. The CDR3 covers 17 residues. J was trimmed by 0 bases and V by 5 bases; bases with no gene match: 9. The CDR3 bases are TGTGCCAGCAGCCCTCGGGTAGCGGGGGCTAGCACAGATACGCAGTATTTT. Its translation is CASSPRVAGASTDTQYF.

The chain links TRBV10-3 to TRBJ2-3, with 11 bases matching TRBD2. V was pared by 6 bases and J by 6 bases, with 8 bases of the junction left unmatched. This CDR3 has 15 amino acids. Germline V lookup: CDR1 ENHRY, CDR2 SYGVKD. The CDR3 sequence: CAISQQTSGEDTQYF. CDR3 DNA: TGTGCCATCAGCCAGCAGACTAGCGGGGAGGATACGCAGTATTTT.

V and J are TRBV18 and TRBJ1-2; a weak D match, TRBD1 (6 bases). This CDR3 spans 15 amino acids. The V end lost 0 bases, the J end lost 5 bases, and 13 bases lay between the germline ends. Germline CDR1 reads KGHSH; CDR2 reads LQKENI. The CDR3 region is CASSPPNTGSYGYTF. CDR3 DNA: TGTGCCAGCTCACCACCGAACACAGGGTCTTATGGCTACACCTTC. Based on the CDR3 plus reference TRBV18 and TRBJ1-2, the full variable domain is NAGVMQNPRHLVRRRGQEARLRCSPMKGHSHVYWYRQLPEEGLKFMVYLQKENIIDESGMPKERFSAEFPKEGPSILRIQQVVRGDSAAYFCASSPPNTGSYGYTFGSGTRLTVV.

V usage is TRBV7-2 and J usage is TRBJ2-5, with 12 positions matching TRBD2. The CDR3 is 15 amino acids. CDR1 is SGHTA, CDR2 FQGNSA, per germline. Losses at the gene ends were 4 bases for V and 5 bases for J; bases not matched to a gene: 5. CDR3 loop: CASSSSGGAWETQYF. The CDR3 nucleotides read TGTGCCAGCAGCTCTAGCGGGGGGGCCTGGGAGACCCAGTACTTC.

The chain couples TRBV19 to TRBJ2-1; D may be TRBD1 or TRBD2 (5 bases each). Looked up from germline, CDR1 is LNHDA and CDR2 is SQIVND (reference sequence). V lost 4 bases to trimming and J lost 1 base, with 8 bases between them. This CDR3 has 14 residues. CDR3: CASSRWGSYNEQFF. The CDR3, as DNA: TGTGCCAGTAGTAGATGGGGGTCCTACAATGAGCAGTTCTTC.

The count of this clone is one. The chain links TRBV7-7 to TRBJ2-5, with 12 bases that match TRBD2. CDR1 is SSHAT, CDR2 FNYEAQ, per germline (reference sequence). V trimming: 2 bases; J trimming: 5 bases; junction bases outside the gene matches: 6. The CDR3 runs to 16 residues. CDR3 sequence reads: CASSLSASGGAETQYF. CDR3 nucleotides: TGTGCCAGCAGCTTATCGGCTAGCGGGGGGGCGGAGACCCAGTACTTC.

The chain has TRBV2 and TRBJ1-4; D call uncertain. V was pared by 4 bases and J by 8 bases, with 8 bases between. The CDR3 runs to 12 residues. CDR1 and CDR2 (germline): SNHLY, FYNNEI. The CDR3 coding sequence is TGTGCCAGCAGTGGGACGGGGGAAAAACTGTTTTTT. It yields the protein CASSGTGEKLFF.

This chain uses TRBV19 with TRBJ1-2; D unclear. The V gene lost 7 bases and the J gene lost 7 bases, with 16 bases spanning the gap. Looked up from germline, CDR1 is LNHDA and CDR2 is SQIVND (reference sequence). The CDR3 is 13 residues long. CDR3 coding DNA: TGTGCCAGTAACTTAAAGGCTGCCGGTGGCTACACCTTC. Encoded protein: CASNLKAAGGYTF.

Notes on this clone: Different DNA sequences within this sample yield the same CDR3. V gene TRBV5-1 combines with J gene TRBJ1-4; TRBD1 matches at 7 bases. The junction had 2 bases not matched to a gene; V was cut back by 0 bases and J by 6 bases. The CDR3 has 14 amino acids. The germline CDR1 and CDR2 sequences are SGHRS and YFSETQ. The CDR3 nucleotides read TGCGCCAGCAGCTTGGGGCAGGGGGATGAAAAACTGTTTTTT. Translating gives CASSLGQGDEKLFF.